One sample yielded the 16 T cell receptor beta chains listed below, sequenced in a study of blood T cell repertoires in COVID-19. The assay was immunoSEQ multiplex PCR, and TCRdb's table has in-frame clones only and misses some. The table records roughly 120,000 clones, roughly 80% of them present only once. The sequenced sample was peripheral blood. These receptor sequences come from a man between 65 and 85 years old with acute or convalescent COVID-19.

J is TRBJ2-1 and V is TRBV4-1; possibly TRBD2 for D (5 bases). The germline V gene encodes CDR1 MGHRA and CDR2 YSYEKL. Trimming shortened V by 0 bases and J by 9 bases, and 21 bases separated the two germline ends. The CDR3 runs to 17 residues. This chain's CDR3 is CASSQEWPKGLAFEQFF. The CDR3 region has the DNA TGCGCCAGCAGCCAAGAATGGCCCAAAGGCCTAGCCTTTGAGCAGTTCTTC.

V usage is TRBV4-2 and J usage is TRBJ1-5, with TRBD1 as a possible D gene (5 bases). V was shortened by 7 bases and J by 5 bases, with 12 bases between the two germline ends. Germline V CDR1 and CDR2: LGHNA, YNFKEQ. The CDR3 is 13 amino acids. The DNA for the CDR3 is TGTGCCAGCAACCAGGGAGGGGATCAGCCCCAGCATTTT. It encodes CASNQGGDQPQHF.

This chain connects TRBV24-1 to TRBJ1-5, with TRBD1 identical over 11 bases. This CDR3 region has 16 residues. The germline CDR1 and CDR2 sequences are KGHDR and SFDVKD. Unmatched junction bases numbered 6, after V lost 4 bases and J lost 5 bases. Here the CDR3 reads CATSEAGTGGDQPQHF. The CDR3 region has the DNA TGTGCCACCAGTGAAGCCGGGACAGGGGGAGATCAGCCCCAGCATTTT.

The V call is TRBV6-5, the J call TRBJ1-3; D might be TRBD1 (5 bases). Germline V gene sequence: CDR1 MNHEY, CDR2 SVGAGI. The ends were cut back, 0 bases at V and 4 bases at J, with 10 bases in the middle. The CDR3 sequence is 15 residues long. CDR3 loop: CASSYSATAGNTIYF. The CDR3 DNA follows: TGTGCCAGCAGTTACTCTGCGACAGCAGGAAACACCATATATTTT.

With regard to this clone: A read error may produce the germline difference seen at one junction end. The chain combines TRBV7-7 with TRBJ2-1, with 8 bases that match TRBD2. Germline lookup yields CDR1 SSHAT and CDR2 FNYEAQ (reference sequence). This CDR3 region has 16 residues. DNA of the CDR3: TGTGCTAGCAGCTTCGGACTAGCCAGCTCCTACAATGAGCAGTTCTTC. Encoded protein: CASSFGLASSYNEQFF.

The chain uses TRBV6-6 and TRBJ1-3; D uncertain. The CDR3 contains 14 residues. Germline V lookup: CDR1 MNHNY, CDR2 SVGAGI (reference sequence). Trimming cost V 2 bases and J 0 bases, with 5 bases left between them. The CDR3 loop is CASSYGSSGNTIYF. CDR3 in DNA: TGTGCCAGCAGTTACGGGAGCTCTGGAAACACCATATATTTT.

The rearrangement uses TRBV5-6 and TRBJ1-4, with D hard to call. This CDR3 is built from 14 residues. V lost 2 bases and J 4 bases, leaving 9 bases between the germline ends. Germline CDR1 is SGHDT and CDR2 is YYEEEE. This CDR3 reads CASSLWEGNEKLFF. The CDR3 DNA sequence: TGTGCCAGCAGCTTATGGGAGGGTAATGAAAAACTGTTTTTT.

The chain recombines TRBV6-2 or TRBV6-3 with TRBJ2-7; 7 bases are a match to TRBD2. The trim removed 5 bases at V and 6 bases at J, leaving 10 bases unmatched. The germline CDR1 and CDR2 sequences are MNHEY and SVGEGT. The CDR3 runs to 14 residues. The CDR3 is CASSPSGDRFEQYF. The CDR3 DNA is TGTGCCAGCAGTCCGAGCGGGGATCGATTCGAGCAGTACTTC.

The gene calls are TRBV27 and TRBJ2-1, with a tentative D call TRBD1 (6 bases). The CDR3 contains 14 residues. Germline V gene sequence: CDR1 MNHEY, CDR2 SMNVEV (reference sequence). V dropped 6 bases and J dropped 7 bases, with 16 bases sitting between them. This chain's CDR3 is CASSYTGSGNEQFF. The CDR3 DNA sequence: TGTGCCAGCAGCTATACAGGGTCGGGAAATGAGCAGTTCTTC.

The chain uses TRBV5-3 and TRBJ1-4; 10 bases match TRBD1. TRBV5-3 is recorded as an ORF, its role being uncertain. Germline trimming cut 4 bases from V and 6 bases from J; bases unmatched to any gene: 6. The CDR3 runs to 15 residues. CDR3 region: CARSPDRGLDEKLFF. DNA for the CDR3: TGTGCCAGAAGCCCGGACAGGGGGTTAGATGAAAAACTGTTTTTT.

The rearrangement joins TRBV6-5 to TRBJ1-1, with D perhaps matching TRBD1 (5 bases). The germline CDR1 and CDR2 sequences are MNHEY and SVGAGI. Trimming left V 1 base short and J 5 bases short, with 11 bases between. The length of the CDR3 is 14 residues. The CDR3 DNA sequence: TGTGCCAGCAGTTACTTTGGGGGGAGGACTGAAGCTTTCTTT. Encoded protein: CASSYFGGRTEAFF.

The chain employs TRBV5-8 and TRBJ1-3, with 9 bases matching TRBD1. This CDR3 is 15 amino acids long. V gave up 3 bases and J gave up 0 bases; unmatched junction bases: 1. Germline-derived CDR1 and CDR2 are SGHTS and YDEGEE. For the CDR3, the DNA is TGTGCCAGCAGCTGGGGACAGGGCTCTGGAAACACCATATATTTT. Translating it yields CASSWGQGSGNTIYF.

J is TRBJ2-5 and V is TRBV18; the D is unclear. The CDR3 spans 17 residues. The V and J ends lost 2 bases and 6 bases respectively, with 22 bases between them. CDR1 and CDR2 from the germline V gene are KGHSH and LQKENI. The CDR3 reads CASSPKSANLAGQTQYF. In DNA form, the CDR3 reads TGTGCCAGCTCACCAAAATCCGCCAACTTGGCAGGCCAGACCCAGTACTTC.

This clone was seen at least ten times. This chain joins TRBV10-3 and TRBJ1-1; D is unresolved. Trimming stripped 2 bases from V and 4 bases from J, with 11 bases between. CDR1 is ENHRY, CDR2 SYGVKD, per germline. The length of the CDR3 is 14 residues. For the CDR3, the DNA is TGTGCCATCAGTGAGCGGATGGCGGGCACTGAAGCTTTCTTT. It is translated as CAISERMAGTEAFF.

The J gene is TRBJ2-1, the V gene TRBV9, with D unclear. The ends were cut back, 4 bases at V and 0 bases at J, with 17 bases in the middle. CDR1 and CDR2 from the germline V gene are SGDLS and YYNGEE. This CDR3 is 17 amino acids long. CDR3 sequence (DNA): TGTGCCAGCAGCCATACTAAGGTAGATAGCTCCTACAATGAGCAGTTCTTC. Encoded protein: CASSHTKVDSSYNEQFF.

This rearrangement joins TRBV6-5 to TRBJ1-6; D not resolved. Germline CDR1 is MNHEY and CDR2 is SVGAGI. V lost 5 bases to trimming and J lost 13 bases, with 18 bases between them. This CDR3 spans 14 amino acids. CDR3 DNA sequence: TGTGCCAGCAGTCCCGGTCCCGACCGGGTGCCCCTCCACTTT. Amino acids: CASSPGPDRVPLHF.